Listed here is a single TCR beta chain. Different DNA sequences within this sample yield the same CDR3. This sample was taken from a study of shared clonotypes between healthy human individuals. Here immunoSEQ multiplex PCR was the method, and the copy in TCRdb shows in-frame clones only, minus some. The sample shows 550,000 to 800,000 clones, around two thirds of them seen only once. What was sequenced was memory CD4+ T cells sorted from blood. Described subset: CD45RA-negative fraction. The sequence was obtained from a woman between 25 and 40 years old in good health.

The CDR3 loop is CASRYSYEQYF. CDR3 in DNA: TGTGCCAGCAGATACAGCTACGAGCAGTACTTC. The J gene is TRBJ2-7, the V gene TRBV2; D unresolved. The CDR3 has 11 amino acids. Germline CDR1 reads SNHLY; CDR2 reads FYNNEI. V lost 6 bases and J lost 3, with 6 bases in between. Looking up the rest from reference TRBV2 and TRBJ2-7 gives the full variable domain: EPEVTQTPSHQVTQMGQEVILRCVPISNHLYFYWYRQILGQKVEFLVSFYNNEISEKSEIFDDQFSVERPDGSNFTLKIRSTKLEDSAMYFCASRYSYEQYFGPGTRLTVT.